This TCR beta chain appears in the sequencing data of a study of blood T cell repertoires in COVID-19. Study-wide context: Specimens from acute and convalescent COVID-19 originated in the United States, Italy and Spain. PBMCs, B-cell-depleted T cells, or T cells provided the cDNA or gDNA that made up the material.

The authors' processing: Using reference gene primer amplification, nucleated cell counts were estimated. Repertoires were generated with immunoSEQ multiplex PCR, while TCRdb's copy carries only in-frame clones and drops some. The V and J calls and clone size are taken from that table; D and trimming were inferred from the DNA. Of 55,000 to 85,000 clones listed, 70% to 80% are singletons. The CDR3 has 16 residues. V shed 1 base and J shed 3 bases, with 16 bases lying between them. The V gene's germline CDR1 is SGHRS and CDR2 YFSETQ. This TCR was sampled from a man in his 60s with active or convalescent COVID-19. The chain recombines TRBV5-1 with TRBJ1-1; D remains unclear. Input material: peripheral blood. The CDR3 loop reads CASSLYPSVSDTEAFF. The CDR3 DNA reads TGCGCCAGCAGCTTGTATCCCTCGGTGAGCGACACTGAAGCTTTCTTT.